These T cell receptor beta chains were read from a single sample in a study of T cells after posttransplantation cyclophosphamide. Data came from immunoSEQ multiplex PCR; TCRdb stores just in-frame clones and leaves some out. The table lists tens of thousands of clones, roughly 95% of them singletons, with about 3.1% in the top ten. Sequencing was performed on PBMCs. Receptor source: a woman under 40 in good health and a related stem cell transplant donor. The CDR3 runs from the conserved cysteine through the conserved F or W. Not every row has a clone size; where given, it reads once, few, many or a size class.

CASSIRQGVGGYTF | TRBJ1-2 | TRBV19 | . | 14
CSARGLDEQYF | TRBJ2-7 | TRBV20-1 | few | 11
CASSSGSWSETQYF | TRBJ2-5 | TRBV11-2 | . | 14
CASSAGSEAFF | TRBJ1-1 | TRBV25-1 | . | 11
CASSLGGVVTAGANVLTF | TRBJ2-6 | TRBV5-6 | . | 18
CASSLAGTGGNTIYF | TRBJ1-3 | TRBV7-9 | . | 15
CSALQGGGYTF | TRBJ1-2 | TRBV20-1 | . | 11
CASSRGLDSPGELFF | TRBJ2-2 | TRBV4-2 | . | 15
CASSYQDRDNSPLHF | TRBJ1-6 | TRBV6-5 | . | 15
CASSFEEARRNTIYF | TRBJ1-3 | TRBV5-5 | . | 15
CASSLTSGRRTDTQYF | TRBJ2-3 | TRBV5-6 | . | 16
CASSPPRGARPYGYTF | TRBJ1-2 | TRBV28 | . | 16
CASSEMGDQPQHF | TRBJ1-5 | TRBV2 | . | 13
CASSPKTGYNYNEQFF | TRBJ2-1 | TRBV9 | . | 16
CASLRGGEDTQYF | TRBJ2-3 | TRBV6-6 | once | 13
CASSYLGEDTQYF | TRBJ2-3 | TRBV6-6 | . | 13
CASSQVEKERRGYTF | TRBJ1-2 | TRBV4-1 | once | 15
CASSPTPATGRAFF | TRBJ1-1 | TRBV11-2 | . | 14
CASSQDGPGTEAFF | TRBJ1-1 | TRBV4-2 | . | 14
CASSLLAGYEQYF | TRBJ2-7 | TRBV7-9 | . | 13
CASSREDSGGYEQYF | TRBJ2-7 | TRBV4-2 | . | 15
CASRTGINYGYTF | TRBJ1-2 | TRBV7-2 | . | 13
CASSLDIETYNEQFF | TRBJ2-1 | TRBV5-1 | . | 15
CASSKVSQGREAYEQYF | TRBJ2-7 | TRBV21-1 | . | 17
CASRPTGTGGSAFF | TRBJ1-1 | TRBV7-3 | . | 14
CASSPWGGQGGRHGYTF | TRBJ1-2 | TRBV7-2 | . | 17
CASSGTGTLEQYF | TRBJ2-7 | TRBV5-1 | . | 13
CASSYRDRANEQYF | TRBJ2-7 | TRBV5-4 | . | 14
CASSQGRSSGNTIYF | TRBJ1-3 | TRBV4-2 | . | 15
CASSRTGSSSSNQPQHF | TRBJ1-5 | TRBV18 | . | 17
CASSTRGGSTDTQYF | TRBJ2-3 | TRBV5-1 | . | 15
CASKISGAGADTQYF | TRBJ2-3 | TRBV7-2 | . | 15
CASSAGQGANTEAFF | TRBJ1-1 | TRBV6-1 | . | 15
CASSLAQNRNYGYTF | TRBJ1-2 | TRBV7-9 | . | 15
CASSIHRGQLYGYTF | TRBJ1-2 | TRBV19 | . | 15
CASSQDHGSVPGANVLTF | TRBJ2-6 | TRBV4-2 | . | 18
CASSLGVASLEAFF | TRBJ1-1 | TRBV11-2 | . | 14
CASSFGGAGELFF | TRBJ2-2 | TRBV5-6 | . | 13
CASSLAVGGAEAFF | TRBJ1-1 | TRBV7-8 | . | 14
CATSNGGYEQYF | TRBJ2-7 | TRBV10-3 | . | 12
CASRDGTVYEQYF | TRBJ2-7 | TRBV5-8 | . | 13